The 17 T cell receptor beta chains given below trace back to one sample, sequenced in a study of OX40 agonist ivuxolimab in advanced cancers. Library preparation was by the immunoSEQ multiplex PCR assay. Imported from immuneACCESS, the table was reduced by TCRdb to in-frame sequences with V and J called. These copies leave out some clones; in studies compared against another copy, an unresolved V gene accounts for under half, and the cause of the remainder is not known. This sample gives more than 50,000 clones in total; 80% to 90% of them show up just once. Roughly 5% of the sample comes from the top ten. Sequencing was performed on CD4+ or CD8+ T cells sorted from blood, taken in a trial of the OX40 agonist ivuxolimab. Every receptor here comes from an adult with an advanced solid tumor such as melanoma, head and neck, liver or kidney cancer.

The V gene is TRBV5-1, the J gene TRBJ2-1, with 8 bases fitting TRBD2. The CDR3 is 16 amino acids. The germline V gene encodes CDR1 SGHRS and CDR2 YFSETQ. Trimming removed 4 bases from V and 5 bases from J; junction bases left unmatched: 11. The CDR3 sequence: CASSLLLAERHNEQFF. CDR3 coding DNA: TGCGCCAGCAGCCTACTACTAGCGGAGCGGCACAATGAGCAGTTCTTC. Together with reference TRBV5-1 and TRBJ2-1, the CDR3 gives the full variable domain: KAGVTQTPRYLIKTRGQQVTLSCSPISGHRSVSWYQQTPGQGLQFLFEYFSETQRNKGNFPGRFSGRQFSNSRSEMNVSTLELGDSALYLCASSLLLAERHNEQFFGPGTRLTVL.

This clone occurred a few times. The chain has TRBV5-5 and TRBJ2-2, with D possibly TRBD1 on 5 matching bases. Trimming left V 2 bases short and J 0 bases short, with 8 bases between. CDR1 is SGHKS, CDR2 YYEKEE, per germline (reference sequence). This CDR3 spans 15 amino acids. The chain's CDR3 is CASSLQAPNTGELFF. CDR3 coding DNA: TGTGCCAGCAGCTTACAGGCCCCGAACACCGGGGAGCTGTTTTTT.

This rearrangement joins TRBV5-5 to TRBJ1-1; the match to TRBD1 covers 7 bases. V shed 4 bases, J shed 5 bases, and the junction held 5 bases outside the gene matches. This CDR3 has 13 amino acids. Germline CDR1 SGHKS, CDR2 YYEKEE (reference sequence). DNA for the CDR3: TGTGCCAGCAGCCTGACAGGGAAGACTGAAGCTTTCTTT. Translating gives CASSLTGKTEAFF.

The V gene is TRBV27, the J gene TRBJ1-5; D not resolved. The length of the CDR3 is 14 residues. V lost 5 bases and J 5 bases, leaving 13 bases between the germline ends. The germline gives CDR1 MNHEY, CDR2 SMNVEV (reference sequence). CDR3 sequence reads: CASSPRTAHQPQHF. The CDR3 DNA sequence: TGTGCCAGCAGTCCCAGGACTGCCCATCAGCCCCAGCATTTT.

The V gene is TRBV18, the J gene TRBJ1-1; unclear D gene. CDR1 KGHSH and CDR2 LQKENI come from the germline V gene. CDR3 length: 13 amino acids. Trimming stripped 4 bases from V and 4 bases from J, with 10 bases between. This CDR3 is CASSRNGLTEAFF. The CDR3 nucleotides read TGTGCCAGCTCACGTAACGGCCTCACTGAAGCTTTCTTT. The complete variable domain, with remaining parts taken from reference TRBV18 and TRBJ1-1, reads NAGVMQNPRHLVRRRGQEARLRCSPMKGHSHVYWYRQLPEEGLKFMVYLQKENIIDESGMPKERFSAEFPKEGPSILRIQQVVRGDSAAYFCASSRNGLTEAFFGQGTRLTVV.

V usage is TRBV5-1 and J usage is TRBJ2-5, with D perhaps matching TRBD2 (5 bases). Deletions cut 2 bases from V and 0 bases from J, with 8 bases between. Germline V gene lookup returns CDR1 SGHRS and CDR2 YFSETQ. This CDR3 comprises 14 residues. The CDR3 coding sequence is TGCGCCAGCAGCTTATTCGGGGACCAAGAGACCCAGTACTTC. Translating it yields CASSLFGDQETQYF.

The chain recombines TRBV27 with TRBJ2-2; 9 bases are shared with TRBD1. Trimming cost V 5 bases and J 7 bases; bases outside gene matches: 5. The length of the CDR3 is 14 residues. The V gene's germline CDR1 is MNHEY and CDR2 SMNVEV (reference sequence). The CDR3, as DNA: TGTGCCAGCAGTGCACAGGGGGCCGGCGGGGAGCTGTTTTTT. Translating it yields CASSAQGAGGELFF.

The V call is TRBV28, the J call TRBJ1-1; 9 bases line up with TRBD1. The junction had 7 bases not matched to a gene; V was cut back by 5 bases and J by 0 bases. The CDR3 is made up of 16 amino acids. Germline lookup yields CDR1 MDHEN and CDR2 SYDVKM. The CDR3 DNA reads TGTGCCAGCAGTGACCGGGACAGGGCTATGAACACTGAAGCTTTCTTT. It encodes CASSDRDRAMNTEAFF.

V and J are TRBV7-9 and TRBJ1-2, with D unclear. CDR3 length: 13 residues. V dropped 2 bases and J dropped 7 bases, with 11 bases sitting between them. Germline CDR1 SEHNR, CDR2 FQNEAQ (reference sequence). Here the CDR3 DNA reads TGTGCCAGCAGCTTAACGCCTGAACCTGGCTACACCTTC. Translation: CASSLTPEPGYTF.

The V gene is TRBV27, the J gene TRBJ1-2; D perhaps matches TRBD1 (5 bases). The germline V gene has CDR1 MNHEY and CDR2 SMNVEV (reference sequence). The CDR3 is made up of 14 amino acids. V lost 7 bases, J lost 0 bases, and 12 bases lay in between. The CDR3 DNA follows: TGTGCCAGCAATTCGGGGGGGGCTAACTATGGCTACACCTTC. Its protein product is CASNSGGANYGYTF.

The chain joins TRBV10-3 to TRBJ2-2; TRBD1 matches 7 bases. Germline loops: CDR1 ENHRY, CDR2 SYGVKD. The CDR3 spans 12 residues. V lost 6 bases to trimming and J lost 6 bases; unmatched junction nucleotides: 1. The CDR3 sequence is CAISQGAGELFF. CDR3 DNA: TGTGCCATCAGCCAGGGGGCCGGGGAGCTGTTTTTT.

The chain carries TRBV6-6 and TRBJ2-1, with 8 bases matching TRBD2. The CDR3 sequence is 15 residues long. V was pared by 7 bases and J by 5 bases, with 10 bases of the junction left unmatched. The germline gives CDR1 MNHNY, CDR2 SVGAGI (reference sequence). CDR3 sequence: CASTNGREPHNEQFF. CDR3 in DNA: TGTGCCAGCACCAACGGGAGGGAGCCTCACAATGAGCAGTTCTTC.

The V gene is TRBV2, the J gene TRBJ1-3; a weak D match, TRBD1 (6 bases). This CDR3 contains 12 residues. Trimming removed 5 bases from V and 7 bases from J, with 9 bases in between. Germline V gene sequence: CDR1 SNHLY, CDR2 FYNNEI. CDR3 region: CASSLDSNTIYF. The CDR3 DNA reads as TGTGCCAGCAGTCTGGACAGTAACACCATATATTTT.

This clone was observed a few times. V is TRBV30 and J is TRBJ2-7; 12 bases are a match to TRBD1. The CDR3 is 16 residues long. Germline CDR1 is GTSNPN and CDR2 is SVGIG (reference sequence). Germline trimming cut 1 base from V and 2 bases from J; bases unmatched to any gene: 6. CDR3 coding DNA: TGTGCCTGGAGTGGTTATGGGACAGGGGGCACCTACGAGCAGTACTTC. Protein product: CAWSGYGTGGTYEQYF.

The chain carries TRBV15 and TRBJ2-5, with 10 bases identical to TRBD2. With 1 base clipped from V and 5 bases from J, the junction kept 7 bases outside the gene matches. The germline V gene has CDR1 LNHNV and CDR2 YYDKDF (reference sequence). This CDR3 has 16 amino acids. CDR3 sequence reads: CATSRGGTSEGETQYF. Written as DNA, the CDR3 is TGTGCCACCAGCAGAGGGGGGACTAGCGAGGGGGAGACCCAGTACTTC.

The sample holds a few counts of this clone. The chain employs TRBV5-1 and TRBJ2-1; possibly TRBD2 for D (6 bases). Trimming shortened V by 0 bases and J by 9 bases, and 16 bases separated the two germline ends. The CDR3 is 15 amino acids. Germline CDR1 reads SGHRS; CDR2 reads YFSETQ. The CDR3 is CASSLGEAGTGEQFF. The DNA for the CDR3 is TGCGCCAGCAGCTTGGGGGAGGCAGGGACGGGTGAGCAGTTCTTC.

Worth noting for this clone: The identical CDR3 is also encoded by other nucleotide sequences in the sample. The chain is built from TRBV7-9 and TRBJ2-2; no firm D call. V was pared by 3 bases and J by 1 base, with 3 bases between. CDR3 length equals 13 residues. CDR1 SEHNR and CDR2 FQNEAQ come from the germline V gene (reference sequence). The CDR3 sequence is CASSLGNTGELFF. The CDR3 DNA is TGTGCCAGCAGCTTGGGGAACACCGGGGAGCTGTTTTTT.